What follows are 6 T cell receptor beta chains derived from one specimen sequenced in a study of T cells in Graves' hyperthyroidism and ophthalmopathy. What was amplified from RNA transcripts were TCR beta CDR3 regions. Initially, a first-round RT-PCR of the TCR CDR3 employed the HTBI primer set. From the multiplex PCR reads, TCRdb called clonotypes with MiXCR, one entry per CDR3 protein. The sample contains about 400,000 distinct CDR3 sequences, 15% of which appear only once. The specimen sequenced was blood. The receptors were gathered from a woman in her twenties or thirties with Graves' hyperthyroidism.

This clonotype was observed a handful of times. V is TRBV4-1 and J is TRBJ1-2; D is uncertain. The CDR3 spans 17 residues. With 2 bases removed from V and 2 bases from J, the gap between germline ends came to 18 bases. Germline V gives CDR1 MGHRA, CDR2 YSYEKL. The CDR3 reads CASSQIYINASNYGYTF. Written as DNA, the CDR3 is TGCGCCAGCAGCCAAATCTATATCAATGCCTCCAACTATGGCTACACCTTC.

This clonotype has at least ten counts. The gene calls are TRBV27 and TRBJ2-1; 10 nucleotides agree with TRBD2. The CDR3 has 18 residues. V gave up 5 bases and J gave up 1 base; unmatched junction bases: 11. The germline V gene encodes CDR1 MNHEY and CDR2 SMNVEV (reference sequence). CDR3: CASSRPSGRAKSYNEQFF. The CDR3 DNA reads TGTGCCAGCAGTCGCCCGAGCGGGAGGGCCAAATCCTACAATGAGCAGTTCTTC.

This clonotype has a count of ten or more. V is TRBV7-6 and J is TRBJ1-1; D not resolved. Per germline, CDR1 SGHVS and CDR2 FNYEAQ. The V and J ends lost 1 base and 0 bases respectively, with 9 bases between them. The CDR3 length is 15 residues. The CDR3: CASSLESGMNTEAFF. In nucleotides, the CDR3 is TGTGCCAGCAGCTTAGAATCAGGCATGAACACTGAAGCTTTCTTT.

This clonotype was observed at least ten times. The V and J genes are TRBV30 and TRBJ2-1, with no clear D. CDR1 is GTSNPN and CDR2 is SVGIG in the germline V gene (reference sequence). The ends were cut back, 0 bases at V and 3 bases at J, with 12 bases in the middle. This CDR3 comprises 15 residues. CDR3 sequence reads: CAWSVGSSVYNEQFF. The CDR3 DNA sequence: TGTGCCTGGAGTGTAGGAAGTTCTGTCTACAATGAGCAGTTCTTC.

This clonotype was recorded at least ten times. The DNA of the CDR3 is TGTGCCAGCAGAACAGGGAATAATTCACCCCTCCACTTT. The encoded protein is CASRTGNNSPLHF. The gene calls are TRBV28 and TRBJ1-6; maybe TRBD1 (6 bases). The V gene's germline CDR1 is MDHEN and CDR2 SYDVKM. V lost 6 bases to trimming and J lost 5 bases, with 8 bases between them. The CDR3 consists of 13 residues.

This clonotype was seen a few times. The chain carries TRBV3-1 and TRBJ2-2; D is possibly TRBD2 (6 bases). Germline loops: CDR1 LGHDT, CDR2 YNNKEL (reference sequence). The CDR3 is made up of 16 amino acids. V was cut by 4 bases and J by 4 bases, with 16 bases left in between. The CDR3 here is CASSRERGISTGELFF. CDR3 bases: TGTGCCAGCAGCCGCGAACGGGGGATATCCACCGGGGAGCTGTTTTTT.